This TCR beta chain was retrieved from a study of OX40 agonist ivuxolimab in advanced cancers. Looking at the study overall: Each dose-escalation patient presented with hepatocellular carcinoma, melanoma, renal cell or head and neck cancer. Therapy given before enrollment (anti-PD-1, anti-PD-L1 or anti-CTLA-4) was allowed, and over 35% had some.

Repertoires were generated with immunoSEQ multiplex PCR, while TCRdb's copy carries only in-frame clones and drops some. The sample holds tens of thousands of clones; 86% are singletons and the top ten take roughly 8.6%. Germline V gives CDR1 SGHVS, CDR2 FQNEAQ. V was pared by 1 base and J by 0 bases, with 10 bases between. CDR3 length: 16 amino acids. General study results and limits: Blood T cells, both CD4+ and CD8+, expanded clonally by week 6 at 0.1 to 3.0 mg/kg.

Of note for this clone: As yet, its antigen is unknown.

Blood sampling was done at baseline, cycle 4 day 1, and cycle 7 day 1. The chain has TRBV7-8 and TRBJ1-5; D gene uncertain. The sequence derives from an adult with an advanced solid tumor such as melanoma, head and neck, liver or kidney cancer. The sequences come from CD4+ or CD8+ T cells sorted from blood, collected in a trial of the OX40 agonist ivuxolimab. DNA for the CDR3: TGTGCCAGCAGCTTAGAATCTGCAGCTAGCAATCAGCCCCAGCATTTT. It specifies CASSLESAASNQPQHF.